A selection of T cell receptor beta chains follows, all from one sample in a study of cytomegalovirus exposure and HLA in healthy donors. Profiling relied on immunoSEQ multiplex PCR, and the TCRdb table lists in-frame clones only, not all of them. Across fewer than 200,000 clones, the top ten clones capture about 1.2% of the sample. The specimen was PBMCs. Receptor source: a woman between 55 and 75 years old in good health and CMV-seronegative. Both conserved end residues are trimmed from each CDR3. Each record gives: V gene, CDR3 protein.

v_call: TRBV9; cdr3_aa: ASSVVQGVGTEAF
v_call: TRBV5-5; cdr3_aa: ASSAREGYT
v_call: TRBV5-1; cdr3_aa: ASSHPGLAEAKNIQY
v_call: TRBV5-1; cdr3_aa: ASSLMSGQGSSPLH
v_call: TRBV25-1; cdr3_aa: ASSDPGTGGYGYT
v_call: TRBV2; cdr3_aa: ASSENVILPSSNTEAF
v_call: TRBV11-2; cdr3_aa: ASSLVMAAEAF
v_call: TRBV19; cdr3_aa: ASSNGVTSGANVLT
v_call: TRBV7-2; cdr3_aa: ASSQQGSSYNSPLH
v_call: TRBV6-5; cdr3_aa: ASSQGDRNYEQY
v_call: TRBV5-4; cdr3_aa: ASSPAGGSQADTQY
v_call: TRBV2; cdr3_aa: ASSSQGNTEAF
v_call: TRBV7-3; cdr3_aa: ASSLTPGGELF
v_call: TRBV6-5; cdr3_aa: ASSSQKMNEQF
v_call: TRBV6-6; cdr3_aa: ASNMRGREKLF
v_call: TRBV5-1; cdr3_aa: ASSSYSREGTGELF
v_call: TRBV2; cdr3_aa: ASSPNRDRDGYT
v_call: TRBV7-3; cdr3_aa: ASSLGQGHEQY
v_call: TRBV6-5; cdr3_aa: ASSGGGEQY
v_call: TRBV4-3; cdr3_aa: ASSQDPGVGGYT
v_call: TRBV28; cdr3_aa: ASKVGVRSPLH
v_call: TRBV10-2; cdr3_aa: ASSIQGAGELF
v_call: TRBV6-1; cdr3_aa: ASSETSSGNTIY
v_call: TRBV11-2; cdr3_aa: ASSLNRGLQETQY
v_call: TRBV10-3; cdr3_aa: AISESGQGYSPLH
v_call: TRBV9; cdr3_aa: ASSVETGSYEQY
v_call: TRBV7-9; cdr3_aa: ASRPSVPGTYHHTDTQY
v_call: TRBV6-5; cdr3_aa: ASTGQGLSGYT
v_call: TRBV7-3; cdr3_aa: ASSSSGGPQETQY
v_call: TRBV7-9; cdr3_aa: ASSLGGGDYNEQF
v_call: TRBV9; cdr3_aa: ASSVGTGNYEQY
v_call: TRBV15; cdr3_aa: ARNVTSGESYEQY
v_call: TRBV19; cdr3_aa: ASSIAGTGNYEQY
v_call: TRBV5-4; cdr3_aa: ASSPFGTSANTGELF
v_call: TRBV11-2; cdr3_aa: ASRWDRGRNEQF
v_call: TRBV7-9; cdr3_aa: ASRRTSGRTGELF
v_call: TRBV7-8; cdr3_aa: ASSLETGQYGYT
v_call: TRBV11-2; cdr3_aa: ASSPRGFQETQY
v_call: TRBV5-4; cdr3_aa: ASSLAAGYEETQY